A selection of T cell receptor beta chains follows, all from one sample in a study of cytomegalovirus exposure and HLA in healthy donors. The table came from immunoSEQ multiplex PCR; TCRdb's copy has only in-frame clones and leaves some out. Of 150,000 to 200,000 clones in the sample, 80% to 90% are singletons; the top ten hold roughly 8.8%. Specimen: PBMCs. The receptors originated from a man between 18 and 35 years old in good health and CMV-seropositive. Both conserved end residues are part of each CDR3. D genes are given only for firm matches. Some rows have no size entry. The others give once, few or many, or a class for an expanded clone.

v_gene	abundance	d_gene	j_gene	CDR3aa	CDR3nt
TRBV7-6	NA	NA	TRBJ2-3	CASSSLGPDTQYF	TGTGCCAGCAGCTCGCTAGGCCCAGATACGCAGTATTTT
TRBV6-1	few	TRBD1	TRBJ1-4	CASSGDRSNEKLFF	TGTGCCAGCAGCGGGGACAGGTCGAACGAAAAACTGTTTTTT
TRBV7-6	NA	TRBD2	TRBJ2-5	CASSPGLADTKYF	TGTGCCAGCAGCCCCGGGCTAGCGGATACGAAGTACTTC
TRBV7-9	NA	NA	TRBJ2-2	CASALFSSLTGELFF	TGTGCCTCAGCTCTTTTTAGCAGTCTCACCGGGGAGCTGTTTTTT
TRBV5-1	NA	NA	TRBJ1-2	CASSYSTFRGYTF	TGCGCCAGCAGCTATTCCACCTTTCGGGGCTACACCTTC
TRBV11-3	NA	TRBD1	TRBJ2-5	CASSLGGQGALETQYF	TGTGCCAGCAGCTTAGGGGGACAGGGGGCGTTGGAGACCCAGTACTTC
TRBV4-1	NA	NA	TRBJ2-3	CASSQLGARTDTQYF	TGCGCCAGCAGCCAACTAGGGGCCCGCACAGATACGCAGTATTTT
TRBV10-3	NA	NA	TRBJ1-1	CAISGGNTEAFF	TGTGCCATTTCGGGGGGGAACACTGAAGCTTTCTTT
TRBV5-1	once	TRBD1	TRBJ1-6	CASSPHQGARNSPLHF	TGCGCCAGCAGCCCACATCAGGGGGCGCGAAATTCACCCCTCCACTTT
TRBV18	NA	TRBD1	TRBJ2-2	CASSTGTGFTGELFF	TGTGCCAGCTCCACCGGGACAGGGTTTACCGGGGAGCTGTTTTTT
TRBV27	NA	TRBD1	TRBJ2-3	CASSFVRTGFVSDTQYF	TGTGCCAGCAGTTTTGTGAGGACAGGGTTTGTGTCAGATACGCAGTATTTT
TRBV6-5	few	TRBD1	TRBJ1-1	CASSFDRANTEAFF	TGTGCCAGCAGTTTCGACAGGGCGAACACTGAAGCTTTCTTT
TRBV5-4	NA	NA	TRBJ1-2	CASSSGQNYGYTF	TGTGCCAGCAGCTCCGGACAGAACTATGGCTACACCTTC
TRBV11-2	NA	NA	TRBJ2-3	CASKKGGLNTDTQYF	TGTGCCAGCAAAAAAGGGGGACTAAACACAGATACGCAGTATTTT
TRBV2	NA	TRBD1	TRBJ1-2	CASLQGAIGGYTF	TGTGCCAGCCTACAGGGGGCAATTGGTGGCTACACCTTC
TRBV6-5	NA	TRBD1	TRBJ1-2	CATRTGGSNYGYTF	TGTGCCACAAGGACAGGGGGAAGTAACTATGGCTACACCTTC
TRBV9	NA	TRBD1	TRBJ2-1	CASSVRGTGGSYNEQFF	TGTGCCAGCAGCGTACGAGGGACAGGGGGCTCCTACAATGAGCAGTTCTTC
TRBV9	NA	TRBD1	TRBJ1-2	CASSVGQGDGYTF	TGTGCCAGCAGCGTAGGACAGGGGGATGGCTACACCTTC
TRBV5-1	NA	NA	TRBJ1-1	CASSPQPPDEGTEAFF	TGCGCCAGCAGCCCACAACCCCCCGACGAGGGTACTGAAGCTTTCTTT
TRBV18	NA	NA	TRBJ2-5	CASSPRAGEETQYF	TGTGCCAGCTCACCACGGGCAGGGGAAGAGACCCAGTACTTC
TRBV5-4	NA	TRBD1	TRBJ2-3	CASSRGEVRDRGGDTQYF	TGTGCCAGCAGCAGGGGGGAAGTCCGGGACAGGGGAGGGGATACGCAGTATTTT
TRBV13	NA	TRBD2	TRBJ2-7	CASSLGSPFSGGFSYEQYF	TGTGCCAGCAGCTTAGGGTCTCCCTTTAGCGGGGGATTCTCCTACGAGCAGTACTTC
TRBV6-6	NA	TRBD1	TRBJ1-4	CASNPGQGEKLFF	TGTGCCAGCAACCCGGGACAGGGAGAAAAACTGTTTTTT